The 11 T cell receptor beta chains below all came from one sample that was sequenced in a study of blood T cell repertoires in COVID-19. Data came from immunoSEQ multiplex PCR; TCRdb stores just in-frame clones and leaves some out. The data contain under 200,000 clones, about 88% of them singletons. The sequencing input was PBMCs or T cells enriched from blood (not recorded which). The receptors come from a woman aged 18-29 years who had recovered from COVID-19.

This clone was observed once. The J gene is TRBJ1-2, the V gene TRBV30; D unresolved. The CDR3 is 14 amino acids. V dropped 6 bases and J dropped 6 bases, with 20 bases sitting between them. Germline V gene data show CDR1 as GTSNPN and CDR2 as SVGIG (reference sequence). The CDR3 sequence: CACPLFQLRDGYTF. CDR3 nucleotides: TGTGCCTGCCCTCTATTCCAGCTGAGGGATGGCTACACCTTC. The entire variable domain, with the rest obtained from reference TRBV30 and TRBJ1-2, is as follows: SQTIHQWPATLVQPVGSPLSLECTVEGTSNPNLYWYRQAAGRGLQLLFYSVGIGQISSEVPQNLSASRPQDRQFILSSKKLLLSDSGFYLCACPLFQLRDGYTFGSGTRLTVV.

The chain couples TRBV15 to TRBJ2-2; possible D gene TRBD2, 5 bases. V was trimmed by 0 bases and J by 9 bases, leaving 11 bases between them. This CDR3 is 14 amino acids long. CDR1 is LNHNV and CDR2 is YYDKDF in the germline V gene (reference sequence). The CDR3 loop is CATSRDGVTRELFF. The DNA for the CDR3 is TGTGCCACCAGCAGAGACGGGGTGACGAGGGAGCTGTTTTTT.

The genes are TRBV4-1 and TRBJ2-5, with a possible D match to TRBD2 (5 bases). V was pared by 0 bases and J by 5 bases, with 19 bases between. Germline values: CDR1 MGHRA, CDR2 YSYEKL. This CDR3 comprises 17 residues. The CDR3 protein is CASSQDREEGVGETQYF. The DNA for the CDR3 is TGCGCCAGCAGCCAAGATCGGGAAGAGGGCGTCGGGGAGACCCAGTACTTC.

The chain joins TRBV1 to TRBJ2-4; the table's D call of TRBD2 was not tested on the DNA. TRBV1 is deemed a pseudogene. The CDR3 runs to 17 residues. CDR3 bases: TGCACCAGCAGCCACAGACTAGCGGCCCTAGCCAAAAACATTCAGTACTTC. This translates into CTSSHRLAALAKNIQYF.

The chain uses TRBV5-6 and TRBJ1-1; D perhaps matches TRBD1 (5 bases). CDR1 SGHDT and CDR2 YYEEEE come from the germline V gene. The CDR3 length is 14 residues. The V and J ends lost 2 bases and 0 bases respectively, with 8 bases between them. The CDR3 DNA reads as TGTGCCAGCAGCTTAATAGGGGTGAACACTGAAGCTTTCTTT. It encodes CASSLIGVNTEAFF.

This clone has a single count. The chain joins TRBV5-1 to TRBJ1-1; tentative D call: TRBD1 (5 bases). This CDR3 comprises 14 residues. Germline V gene lookup returns CDR1 SGHRS and CDR2 YFSETQ. V dropped 4 bases and J dropped 3 bases, with 13 bases sitting between them. In DNA, the CDR3 is TGCGCCAGCAGCCGATCCCGGGGGGACACTGAAGCTTTCTTT. This codes for CASSRSRGDTEAFF.

J is TRBJ2-2 and V is TRBV11-2; no definite D call. The CDR3 is made up of 13 amino acids. V dropped 4 bases and J dropped 7 bases, with 10 bases sitting between them. Germline CDR1 SGHAT, CDR2 FQNNGV. The CDR3: CASSSLFSGELFF. The CDR3, as DNA: TGTGCCAGCAGCTCTCTCTTTAGCGGGGAGCTGTTTTTT.

The chain employs TRBV11-2 and TRBJ2-5; 9 nucleotides agree with TRBD1. CDR1 SGHAT and CDR2 FQNNGV come from the germline V gene. CDR3 size: 16 residues. V was pared by 2 bases and J by 5 bases, with 9 bases of the junction left unmatched. The CDR3 spells CASSLLPGQGVETQYF. For the CDR3, the DNA is TGTGCCAGCAGCTTACTCCCGGGACAGGGAGTTGAGACCCAGTACTTC.

This clone was detected once. V is TRBV11-2 and J is TRBJ2-1; 9 bases match TRBD1. Per the germline V gene, CDR1 is SGHAT and CDR2 is FQNNGV. This CDR3 contains 15 residues. The V segment lost 5 bases and the J segment 8 bases; nucleotides outside the gene matches: 10. CDR3 loop: CASSTHRGRRDEQFF. CDR3 nucleotides: TGTGCCAGCAGCACCCACAGGGGGCGAAGGGATGAGCAGTTCTTC.

In its sample, this clone was seen a few times. The chain is built from TRBV6-1 and TRBJ1-3, with D tentatively TRBD1 (6 bases). Germline CDR1 reads MNHNS; CDR2 reads SASEGT. V gave up 1 base and J gave up 1 base, with 11 bases separating them. There are 16 residues in the CDR3. CDR3 DNA sequence: TGTGCCAGCAGTGAAGGGGCAGGGGTTTCTGGAAACACCATATATTTT. It encodes CASSEGAGVSGNTIYF.

The chain carries TRBV3-1 (or the pseudogene TRBV3-2) and TRBJ1-5; D might be TRBD1 (6 bases). V was shortened by 0 bases and J by 7 bases, with 13 bases between the two germline ends. The CDR3 loop spans 15 amino acids. CDR1 and CDR2 (germline): LGHDT, YNNKEL (reference sequence). CDR3 protein: CASSQDGTRTQPQHF. The DNA for the CDR3 is TGTGCCAGCAGCCAAGACGGGACACGAACCCAGCCCCAGCATTTT.